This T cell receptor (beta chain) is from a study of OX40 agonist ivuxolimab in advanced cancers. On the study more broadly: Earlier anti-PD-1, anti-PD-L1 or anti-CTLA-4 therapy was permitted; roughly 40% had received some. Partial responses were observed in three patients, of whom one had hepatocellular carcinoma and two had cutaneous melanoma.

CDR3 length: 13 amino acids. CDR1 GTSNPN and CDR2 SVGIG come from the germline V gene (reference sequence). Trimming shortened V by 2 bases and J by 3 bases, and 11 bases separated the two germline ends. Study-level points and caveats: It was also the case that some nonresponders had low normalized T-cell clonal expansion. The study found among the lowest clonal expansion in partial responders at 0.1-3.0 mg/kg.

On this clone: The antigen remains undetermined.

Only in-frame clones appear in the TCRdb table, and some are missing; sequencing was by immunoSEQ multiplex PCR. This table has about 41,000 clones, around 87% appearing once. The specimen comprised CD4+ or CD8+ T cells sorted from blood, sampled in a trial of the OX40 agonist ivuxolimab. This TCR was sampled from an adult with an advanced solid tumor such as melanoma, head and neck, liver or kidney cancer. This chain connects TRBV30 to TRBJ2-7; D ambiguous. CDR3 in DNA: TGTGCCTGGAGTAACCTGGGGAACTACGAGCAGTACTTC. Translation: CAWSNLGNYEQYF.